The rows below give T cell receptor beta chains drawn from one sample of a study of blood T cell repertoires in COVID-19. The protocol was immunoSEQ multiplex PCR, while the TCRdb copy is restricted to in-frame clones and leaves out a portion. The sample has 220,000 or so clones, 90% seen once; the top ten hold 0.87%. Sequences were obtained from PBMCs or T cells enriched from blood (not recorded which). All receptors come from a man in his forties or fifties who had been exposed to COVID-19. Each CDR3 is given with its conserved first and last residue. The D gene is left open where the match is weak. The listing skips clone size in some rows; elsewhere it reads once, few, many or a size class.

d_call,v_call,clone_size,j_call,cdr3_nt,cdr3_aa
TRBD1,TRBV2,-,TRBJ1-5,TGTGCCAGCAGTTTGCAGACAGGGGGCAATCAGCCCCAGCATTTT,CASSLQTGGNQPQHF
TRBD2,TRBV2,-,TRBJ2-1,TGTGCCAGCCTAATAGTAGCGGGGGACAATGAGCAGTTCTTC,CASLIVAGDNEQFF
-,TRBV7-2,-,TRBJ1-6,TGTGCCAGCAGCTTAGACAGGGCAGGCAATTCACCCCTCCACTTT,CASSLDRAGNSPLHF
-,TRBV2,-,TRBJ2-1,TGTGCCAGCAGAGGGGACTCCTACAATGAGCAGTTCTTC,CASRGDSYNEQFF
-,TRBV28,-,TRBJ1-5,TGTGCCAGCAGTTTCCTTAGCAATCAGCCCCAGCATTTT,CASSFLSNQPQHF
-,TRBV5-4,-,TRBJ1-1,TGTGCCAGCCGCCCCTTAATGGAGACTGAAGCTTTCTTT,CASRPLMETEAFF
-,TRBV5-1,-,TRBJ2-5,TGCGCCAGCAGCTTTGCGCAAGAGACCCAGTACTTC,CASSFAQETQYF
TRBD1,TRBV10-3,-,TRBJ1-1,TGTGCCATCAGCTCCCGGGACAGGGGGAACACTGAAGCTTTCTTT,CAISSRDRGNTEAFF
-,TRBV5-1,-,TRBJ2-1,TGCGCCAGCAGCTTGGGGGGCACCAACAATGAGCAGTTCTTC,CASSLGGTNNEQFF
-,TRBV12-5,-,TRBJ1-4,TGTGCTAGTGGTTTGCCCGGGACACTTAATGAAAAACTGTTTTTT,CASGLPGTLNEKLFF
-,TRBV7-9,-,TRBJ1-2,TGTGCCAGCAGCTTGGGAGTTATAGGCGGCTACACCTTC,CASSLGVIGGYTF
TRBD1,TRBV5-8,once,TRBJ2-1,TGTGCCAGCAGCTGGGACAGCCCTCTCCCCTGGAATGAGCAGTTCTTC,CASSWDSPLPWNEQFF
TRBD1,TRBV18,-,TRBJ1-3,TGTGCCAGCTCACCGCAGCCAGGGGGCTCATCTGGAAACACCATATATTTT,CASSPQPGGSSGNTIYF
-,TRBV14,-,TRBJ1-4,TGTGCCAGCAGCCAAGTACAGGGTGTGAGCGAAAAACTGTTTTTT,CASSQVQGVSEKLFF
TRBD1,TRBV13,-,TRBJ2-7,TGTGCCAGCAGCCCCCGGACAGGGGTGAACGAGCAGTACTTC,CASSPRTGVNEQYF
TRBD1,TRBV29-1,once,TRBJ1-6,TGCAGCATCCGGACAGGTTCGATGCAGGATTCACCCCTCCACTTT,CSIRTGSMQDSPLHF